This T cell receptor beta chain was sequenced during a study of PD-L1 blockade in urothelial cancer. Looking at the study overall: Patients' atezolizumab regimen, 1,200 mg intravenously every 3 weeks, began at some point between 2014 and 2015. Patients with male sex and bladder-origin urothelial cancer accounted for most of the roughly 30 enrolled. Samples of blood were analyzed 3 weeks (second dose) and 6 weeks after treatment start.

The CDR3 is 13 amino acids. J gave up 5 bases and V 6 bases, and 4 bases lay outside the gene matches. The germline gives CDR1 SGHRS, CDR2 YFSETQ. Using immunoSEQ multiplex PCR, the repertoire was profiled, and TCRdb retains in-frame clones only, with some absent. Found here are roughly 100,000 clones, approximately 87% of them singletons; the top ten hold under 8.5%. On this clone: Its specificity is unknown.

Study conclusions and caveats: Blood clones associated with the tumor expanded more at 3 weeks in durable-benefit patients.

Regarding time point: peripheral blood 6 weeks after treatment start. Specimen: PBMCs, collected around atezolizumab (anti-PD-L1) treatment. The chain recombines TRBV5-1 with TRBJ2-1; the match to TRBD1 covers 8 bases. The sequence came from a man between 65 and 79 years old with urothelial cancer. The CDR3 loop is CASNRGFHNEQFF. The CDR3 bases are TGCGCCAGCAACAGGGGGTTCCACAATGAGCAGTTCTTC.